These 17 T cell receptor beta chains originate from one sample sequenced in a study of control samples from healthy donors and cancer patients. TCRdb's table, derived via immunoSEQ multiplex PCR, lists solely in-frame clones and lacks some. The sample includes about 410,000 clones, 90% of them seen just once. Sequencing input: PBMCs. These receptors originate from a man in his forties or fifties with head and neck cancer.

The J gene is TRBJ2-5, the V gene TRBV10-3, with TRBD2 identical over 12 bases. Per the germline V gene, CDR1 is ENHRY and CDR2 is SYGVKD. The CDR3 totals 20 residues. V dropped 0 bases and J dropped 3; count of bases not matched to a gene: 14. The DNA for the CDR3 is TGTGCCATCAGTGAGTCGAGCTTACTAGCGGGAGGACGACATGAAGAGACCCAGTACTTC. Amino acid sequence: CAISESSLLAGGRHEETQYF.

This clone was observed a few times. The CDR3 DNA is TGTGCCAGCAGTTTAGGCCTAGGGGTCTTAGCTTCACCCCTCCACTTT. The encoded protein is CASSLGLGVLASPLHF. This sequence joins TRBV28 and TRBJ1-6; tentative D call: TRBD1 (5 bases). The CDR3 is 16 amino acids. Deletions cut 2 bases from V and 9 bases from J, with 17 bases between. Germline CDR1 is MDHEN and CDR2 is SYDVKM.

V usage is TRBV2 and J usage is TRBJ1-4, with 7 bases lining up with TRBD1. This CDR3 comprises 14 residues. With V trimmed by 7 bases and J by 5 bases, 7 bases remained unmatched. Per germline, CDR1 SNHLY and CDR2 FYNNEI. The CDR3 region is CASIWDRKNEKLFF. CDR3 in DNA: TGTGCCAGCATATGGGACAGAAAAAATGAAAAACTGTTTTTT. The entire variable domain, with the rest obtained from reference TRBV2 and TRBJ1-4, is as follows: EPEVTQTPSHQVTQMGQEVILRCVPISNHLYFYWYRQILGQKVEFLVSFYNNEISEKSEIFDDQFSVERPDGSNFTLKIRSTKLEDSAMYFCASIWDRKNEKLFFGSGTQLSVL.

Turning to this clone: The sample has other DNA sequences that encode this CDR3 too. This rearrangement joins TRBV5-5 to TRBJ1-6; TRBD1 aligns across 11 bases. Germline V gives CDR1 SGHKS, CDR2 YYEKEE (reference sequence). The CDR3 length is 17 residues. J gave up 9 bases and V 4 bases, and 12 bases lay outside the gene matches. The CDR3 loop is CASSLVYGQGASSPLHF. In DNA, the CDR3 is TGTGCCAGCAGCCTGGTCTACGGACAGGGGGCTAGTTCACCCCTCCACTTT.

The V and J genes are TRBV11-2 and TRBJ1-5, with TRBD1 as a possible D gene (6 bases). Trimming took off 3 bases at V and 5 bases at J, with 14 bases between the two ends. This CDR3 comprises 15 residues. CDR1 is SGHAT, CDR2 FQNNGV, per germline. CDR3 region: CASSLGLRGDQPQHF. In nucleotides, the CDR3 is TGTGCCAGCAGCTTGGGGCTCAGGGGCGATCAGCCCCAGCATTTT.

The chain carries TRBV28 and TRBJ2-1; 8 bases line up with TRBD2. CDR1 and CDR2 from the germline V gene are MDHEN and SYDVKM. This CDR3 is built from 14 residues. V lost 5 bases to trimming and J lost 6 bases; unmatched junction nucleotides: 6. CDR3 bases: TGTGCCAGCAGTGAGCCGGGAGGGGGCAATGAGCAGTTCTTC. Its translation: CASSEPGGGNEQFF. Drawing the rest from reference TRBV28 and TRBJ2-1, the complete variable domain is DVKVTQSSRYLVKRTGEKVFLECVQDMDHENMFWYRQDPGLGLRLIYFSYDVKMKEKGDIPEGYSVSREKKERFSLILESASTNQTSMYLCASSEPGGGNEQFFGPGTRLTVL.

The J gene is TRBJ2-5, the V gene TRBV5-6, with unresolved D. V was clipped by 2 bases and J by 1 base, with 3 bases between them. CDR1 SGHDT and CDR2 YYEEEE come from the germline V gene. CDR3 length equals 12 residues. CDR3 DNA sequence: TGTGCCAGCAGCTTCAGCCAAGAGACCCAGTACTTC. This encodes CASSFSQETQYF.

V and J are TRBV7-6 and TRBJ2-3, with 7 positions matching TRBD1. Trimming cost V 4 bases and J 6 bases; bases outside gene matches: 13. There are 16 residues in the CDR3. CDR1 is SGHVS, CDR2 FNYEAQ, per germline. The CDR3 DNA reads as TGTGCCAGCAGCTCGCCAGGGACAGCTAGGGGGGATACGCAGTATTTT. It is translated as CASSSPGTARGDTQYF. Using reference TRBV7-6 and TRBJ2-3 for the parts outside the CDR3, the full variable domain is GAGVSQSPRYKVTKRGQDVALRCDPISGHVSLYWYRQALGQGPEFLTYFNYEAQQDKSGLPNDRFSAERPEGSISTLTIQRTEQRDSAMYRCASSSPGTARGDTQYFGPGTRLTVL.

The genes are TRBV4-3 and TRBJ1-3; D may be TRBD1 (6 bases). The germline V gene has CDR1 LGHNA and CDR2 YSLEER. This CDR3 contains 18 residues. V was clipped by 0 bases and J by 0 bases, with 15 bases between them. The CDR3 DNA is TGCGCCAGCAGCCAAGATGCGGCAGGGGTTAGCTCTGGAAACACCATATATTTT. Its translation is CASSQDAAGVSSGNTIYF.

The chain links TRBV11-2 to TRBJ1-6; 8 bases are shared with TRBD1. The germline V gene has CDR1 SGHAT and CDR2 FQNNGV. V shed 3 bases, J shed 2 bases, and the junction held 3 bases outside the gene matches. CDR3 length: 16 residues. The CDR3, as DNA: TGTGCCAGCAGCTTTCGACAGGGGACCTATAATTCACCCCTCCACTTT. Its protein is CASSFRQGTYNSPLHF.

A single count supports this clone. The chain uses TRBV27 and TRBJ2-3; TRBD1 agrees at 8 bases. Germline lookup yields CDR1 MNHEY and CDR2 SMNVEV (reference sequence). This CDR3 spans 16 amino acids. The J segment lost 6 bases and the V segment lost 5 bases, leaving 13 bases of the junction unmatched. CDR3 loop: CASSTTGAGLGDTQYF. CDR3 bases: TGTGCCAGCAGTACGACAGGGGCAGGGCTGGGGGATACGCAGTATTTT.

This rearrangement joins TRBV7-9 to TRBJ1-5; possibly TRBD1 for D (5 bases). The CDR3 sequence is 14 residues long. CDR1 SEHNR and CDR2 FQNEAQ come from the germline V gene (reference sequence). Deletions cut 5 bases from V and 5 bases from J, with 13 bases between. CDR3: CASSLTGQHQPQHF. The CDR3, as DNA: TGTGCCAGCAGCCTCACGGGGCAGCATCAGCCCCAGCATTTT.

The chain recombines TRBV6-5 with TRBJ1-2; 7 positions match TRBD1. The CDR3 has 13 amino acids. The germline V gene encodes CDR1 MNHEY and CDR2 SVGAGI. The V gene end was trimmed by 4 bases and the J gene end by 6 bases; junction bases not matched to a gene: 5. The CDR3: CASSFEGADGYTF. For the CDR3, the DNA is TGTGCCAGCAGTTTCGAGGGGGCGGATGGCTACACCTTC.

The chain joins TRBV19 to TRBJ1-2, with D maybe TRBD1 (6 bases). V was pared by 0 bases and J by 2 bases, with 10 bases between. Germline CDR1 reads LNHDA; CDR2 reads SQIVND (reference sequence). This CDR3 has 15 residues. The CDR3 protein is CASSIETGQNYGYTF. The DNA of the CDR3 is TGTGCCAGTAGTATAGAGACAGGACAAAACTATGGCTACACCTTC. The full variable domain, in which reference TRBV19 and TRBJ1-2 provide the parts outside the CDR3, is DGGITQSPKYLFRKEGQNVTLSCEQNLNHDAMYWYRQDPGQGLRLIYYSQIVNDFQKGDIAEGYSVSREKKESFPLTVTSAQKNPTAFYLCASSIETGQNYGYTFGSGTRLTVV.

This chain joins TRBV29-1 and TRBJ1-2, with D possibly TRBD1 on 5 matching bases. The CDR3 spans 12 residues. V lost 5 bases to trimming and J lost 6 bases, with 13 bases between them. CDR1 and CDR2 (germline): SQVTM, ANQGSEA. CDR3 in amino acids: CSVPLGQDGYTF. The CDR3 DNA sequence: TGCAGCGTTCCTTTGGGGCAGGATGGCTACACCTTC.

The V call is TRBV7-9, the J call TRBJ2-7; a possible D gene is TRBD1 (7 bases). The CDR3 runs 13 residues. CDR1 and CDR2 (germline): SEHNR, FQNEAQ (reference sequence). The V gene lost 2 bases and the J gene lost 12 bases, with 17 bases spanning the gap. The CDR3 DNA is TGTGCCAGCAGCTTACAGGAGGGGGCGGAAGGGTACTTC. It codes for CASSLQEGAEGYF.

The gene calls are TRBV24-1 and TRBJ2-3; D might be TRBD2 (5 bases). The CDR3 has 15 amino acids. The germline gives CDR1 KGHDR, CDR2 SFDVKD. The ends were cut back, 5 bases at V and 1 base at J, with 12 bases in the middle. The CDR3 bases are TGTGCCACCAGTGCCCCGGGGAGCCGCACAGATACGCAGTATTTT. It encodes CATSAPGSRTDTQYF.